One T cell receptor beta chain is described in this entry. Its specific antigen is unknown. No base quality information exists; no much larger clone differs at one position. TCR cDNA was made using 5'RACE template switching, a step that added a universal primer site and unique molecular identifiers. cDNA synthesis was primed from both the TCR alpha and TCR beta constant segments. Libraries were amplified in two PCR steps, with sample barcodes and sequencing adapters added in the second step. Sequencing of libraries was performed on Illumina HiSeq 2500 (2x100 bp) or NovaSeq (2x150 bp). In the paper's pipeline: Demultiplexing of reads and collapsing into UMI consensus sequences were performed with MIGEC, and V(D)J alignment was carried out with MiXCR. Clonotypes responding to the vaccine were identified with edgeR on replicate PBMC samples, with the criteria of FDR below 0.01 and a log2 fold change above 5 up to day 15. Bulk clonotypes were assigned CD4 or CD8 identity according to which sequenced CD4 or CD8 repertoire held them at higher abundance. TCRdb trimmed the raw reads at Q25, called clones with MiXCR and kept productive beta chains. For every CDR3 protein sequence, its rows merge into one entry that carries the most common genes and DNA. TCRdb's processing, not the authors' own work, is the source of the V and J calls. The sample contains 600,000 to 750,000 distinct CDR3 sequences, 9% to 15% of them found a single time. The ten largest clones add up to more than 12% of the sample.

The data derive from a study of T cells after yellow fever vaccination (dated by TCRdb to about 2019). With regard to the full study: The SMART-Seq v4 Ultra Low Input RNA kit was used to prepare libraries from fractions with low cell numbers. Bulk TCR alpha and beta repertoires were sequenced longitudinally to track T-cell clones before and after primary and booster YFV17D yellow fever vaccination. Blood samples were taken at several timepoints before and after primary and secondary immunization, and bulk PBMC replicates and cell subsets were isolated. The cohort comprised two healthy male donors, one aged 18 to 30 and one aged 30 to 40 years. Study-level results and caveats: A small share of clonotypes was detected in both CD4 and CD8 compartments, with the overlap likely arising from convergent recombination. Compared with the primary T-cell response, the secondary T-cell response was weaker but faster, peaking on day 5 rather than day 15. After the booster, most clones that had expanded after primary vaccination were detected again (roughly 96% of CD4 and around 88% of CD8), suggesting broad maintenance of memory. Because the study included only a couple of donors, the extent to which the findings can be generalized is limited. Computational filtering was required because FACS-sorted repertoires could contain abundant contaminating clonotypes from the bulk population.

Reading the label with the study, this specimen's treatment or condition is: live attenuated yellow fever vaccine strain. At each blood-draw timepoint, two biological replicates of bulk PBMCs were obtained. A standard Ficoll-Paque protocol was used to isolate PBMCs from peripheral blood. TriZol was used to extract RNA from bulk PBMCs, from CD4 and CD8 fractions, and from dextramer-positive and dextramer-negative fractions. V is cut back by 4 bases and J by 13 bases, with 12 bases in the junction unmatched. The CDR3 spans 15 residues, from the cysteine through the phenylalanine. The read is trimmed to its CDR3 DNA, 45 bases read in frame from base 1.

The sample in question was PBMCs, obtained on the day of the yellow fever booster vaccination. This sequence uses TRBV12-3 or TRBV12-4 and TRBJ2-7, with 14 bases matching TRBD2. The TCR originated in a man between 25 and 39 years old who received the YFV17D yellow fever vaccine. The CDR3 protein: CASSSPGLAGVERYF. The nucleotide sequence is given as TGTGCCAGCAGTTCGCCGGGACTAGCGGGAGTGGAGCGATACTTC.